The sequence of this T cell receptor (beta chain) was determined in a study of T cell responses to AZD1222 COVID-19 vaccine (dated by TCRdb to the early 2020s). Some background on the complete study: AZD1222 recipients with second doses at about 4 weeks or about 12 weeks were pooled, because spike-specific TCR depth and breadth did not differ between schedules. TCR sequencing covered some 250 trial participants: around 210 given two doses of AZD1222 and 26 given two doses of MenACWY control vaccine. Trial participants were enrolled by age into subgroups of 18-55, 56-69 and 70-plus years, and roughly 150, 30 and 60 TCR-sequenced participants, respectively, were included in these subgroups. The full study reports these points: The whole spike protein was spanned by vaccine-associated CD4 TCRs, and dominant responses were seen in regions 160-218 and 743-854. The 56-69-year group was small, and its depth increase did not reach significance, likely because of low power. Nearly half of unique spike-specific TCRs reportedly recognized epitopes outside regions mutated in the B.1.351 and B.1.1.7 variants. Conclusions about previously exposed vaccinees are limited because only five to seven AZD1222 recipients were SARS-CoV-2 seropositive at baseline. Because no samples from the day 14 peak response were available, repertoires could be characterized only after the peak T cell response. Participants were mostly white British and included more females than males, and it was suggested by the authors that clonal diversity may have been underestimated. After two AZD1222 doses, both the breadth and the depth of spike-specific TCRs were significantly higher than at day 0 and than in MenACWY recipients.

This clone has a single count. Its antigen target is currently unknown. No per-base quality is available; no much larger clone lies one base away. The time point label on this specimen signifies: baseline before first vaccination. Vaccinee samples were obtained from the UK trials COV001 and COV002, which included a single-blind randomized controlled phase 2/3 trial of AZD1222 (ChAdOx1 nCoV-19) in healthy adults. Trial participant PBMC samples were collected at day 0 and day 28 after the second dose for TCRbeta chain sequencing. Between the V and J ends, shortened by 4 bases and 9 bases respectively, the junction contains 9 bases. The germline V gene gives CDR1 as KGHSH and CDR2 as LQKENI. The CDR3 numbers 11 residues from cysteine through phenylalanine. Just the 33-base CDR3 DNA is kept, in frame starting at base 1. The CDR3 regions of human TCRbeta chains were analyzed by immunosequencing. The source study handled its data this way. Repertoire TCRs were matched against a reference library of SARS-CoV-2-specific TCRs generated with the MIRA antigen-specificity platform. Breadth was defined as the fraction of unique TCRs that were SARS-CoV-2-associated, and depth was defined as the fraction of total T cells that were SARS-CoV-2-associated. Using the MIRA data, each spike-specific TCR was assigned both to the spike region to which the TCR was reactive and to a CD4 or CD8 class. Log10-transformed breadth and depth values were compared by one-way ANOVA with Sidak's multiple comparisons tests. The immuneACCESS repertoire file appears here via TCRdb, limited to in-frame rearrangements. These files lack a portion of the clones; in checked studies, under half of the deficit traces to unresolved V genes, and the cause of the others is not known. Clone size and V and J calls were adopted from that table, with D and trimming inferred from the DNA. The sample has tens of thousands of clones on record, roughly 88% of them singletons. The top ten clones comprise more than 8.5% of the sample.

The rearranged chain carries TRBV18 and TRBJ2-5, with an unclear D gene assignment. The input for sequencing was peripheral blood, taken on day 0 of AZD1222 vaccination. The receptor comes from an adult in good health. The CDR3 in this case is CASSREGSQYF. The sequenced DNA is TGTGCCAGCTCACGAGAAGGGTCCCAGTACTTC.